The T cell receptor (beta chain) described here comes from a study of cytomegalovirus exposure and HLA in healthy donors. Study outcomes and limitations: Clonal expansion was found to be greater in HLA-associated TCR beta chains than in equally common others in a later analysis. The study flagged some 170 TCR beta chains as cytomegalovirus-associated. The study carried out a later analysis of TCR beta sequences. It associated 16,951 of them with specific HLA alleles at a false discovery rate of 0.05.

Germline loops: CDR1 MRHNA, CDR2 SNTAGT. V lost 6 bases, J lost 7 bases, and 9 bases stayed unmatched. This CDR3 comprises 14 residues. The PCR contained 60 Vbeta and 13 Jbeta primers. Measured with immunoSEQ multiplex PCR; TCRdb has only the in-frame clones, and not every one. The table has 46,000 or so clones, about 64% seen once. This clone showed up just a few times. Its antigen is not identified. The receptor was derived from a man between 60 and 75 years old in good health and CMV-seropositive. The chain combines TRBV6-4 with TRBJ1-2; 9 nucleotides align to TRBD1. The sample comprised PBMCs. The CDR3 bases are TGTGCCAGCAGATTAACAGGGGGCGCGGGTGGCTACACCTTC. Its protein product is CASRLTGGAGGYTF.